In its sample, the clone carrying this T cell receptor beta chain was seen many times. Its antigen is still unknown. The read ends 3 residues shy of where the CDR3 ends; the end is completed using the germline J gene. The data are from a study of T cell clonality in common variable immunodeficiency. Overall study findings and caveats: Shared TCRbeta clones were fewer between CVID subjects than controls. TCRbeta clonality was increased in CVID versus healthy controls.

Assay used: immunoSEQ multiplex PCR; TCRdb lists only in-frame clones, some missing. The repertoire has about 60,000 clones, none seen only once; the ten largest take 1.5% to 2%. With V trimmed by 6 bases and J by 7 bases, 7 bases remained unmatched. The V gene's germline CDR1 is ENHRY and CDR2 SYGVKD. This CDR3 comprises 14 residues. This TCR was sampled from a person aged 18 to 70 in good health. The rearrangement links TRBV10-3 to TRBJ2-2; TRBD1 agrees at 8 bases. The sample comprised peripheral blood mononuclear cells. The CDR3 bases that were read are TGTGCCATCAGCCAGGACAGGGTCGGCGGGGAG. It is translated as CAISQDRVGGE. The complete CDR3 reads CAISQDRVGGELFF.